These 26 T cell receptor beta chains originate from one sample sequenced in a study of T cells in Graves' hyperthyroidism and ophthalmopathy. Authors of the study amplified TCR beta CDR3 regions from RNA transcripts. During a first-round RT-PCR of the TCR CDR3, the HTBI primer set was used. TCRdb redid the calling of the multiplex PCR reads with MiXCR, one entry per CDR3 protein. The sample comprises about 500,000 distinct CDR3 sequences, approximately 15% of which are singletons, and around a sixth rests with the top ten. Sequencing input: blood. The source of these receptors is a woman between 18 and 30 years old with Graves' hyperthyroidism.

The chain is built from TRBV2 and TRBJ2-3, with D unclear. V was trimmed by 8 bases and J by 2 bases, leaving 8 bases between them. The germline V gene has CDR1 SNHLY and CDR2 FYNNEI. The CDR3 is 12 residues long. CDR3: CASGPNTDTQYF. The CDR3 DNA sequence: TGTGCCAGCGGGCCGAACACAGATACGCAGTATTTT.

This clonotype was picked up a small number of times. The rearrangement uses TRBV15 and TRBJ2-6; TRBD2 matches at 11 bases. V lost 11 bases, J lost 2 bases, and 11 bases stayed unmatched. Germline V gives CDR1 LNHNV, CDR2 YYDKDF (reference sequence). This CDR3 is built from 17 residues. The CDR3 nucleotides are TGTGCCGTCGGCGGTAGCGGGAGGGGGGCTGGGGCCAACGTCCTGACTTTC. Translation gives CAVGGSGRGAGANVLTF.

Only a few counts were recorded for this clonotype. The chain links TRBV7-3 to TRBJ2-1, with 12 bases lining up with TRBD2. The CDR3 is made up of 16 amino acids. V gave up 5 bases and J gave up 6 bases; unmatched junction bases: 8. Germline lookup yields CDR1 SGHTA and CDR2 FQGTGA. CDR3 coding DNA: TGTGCCAGCAGCCCGGGACTAGCGGGTTTTTCCAATGAGCAGTTCTTC. It translates to CASSPGLAGFSNEQFF.

This clonotype showed up just a few times. The chain is built from TRBV7-3 and TRBJ1-1; 7 positions agree with TRBD1. Germline V gene data show CDR1 as SGHTA and CDR2 as FQGTGA. Germline trimming cut 2 bases from V and 1 base from J; bases unmatched to any gene: 4. The CDR3 consists of 15 residues. CDR3 in DNA: TGTGCCAGCAGCTTATTCGGGACAGCGAACACTGAAGCTTTCTTT. This encodes CASSLFGTANTEAFF.

This clonotype was observed a few times. The chain joins TRBV30 to TRBJ1-5; no clear D. This CDR3 spans 16 amino acids. Between the trimmed V and J ends, which lost 0 bases and 2 bases, there was a span of 14 bases. Germline CDR1 is GTSNPN and CDR2 is SVGIG (reference sequence). CDR3 nucleotides: TGTGCCTGGAGTGTACGTGGTTGGGTAGGCAATCAGCCCCAGCATTTT. It encodes CAWSVRGWVGNQPQHF.

The sample holds a few counts of this clonotype. The CDR3 DNA reads TGTGCCAGCAGCCAAGAGGGGGGAAAAACTAACTATGGCTACACCTTC. It yields the protein CASSQEGGKTNYGYTF. The rearrangement joins TRBV4-2 to TRBJ1-2; D perhaps matches TRBD1 (5 bases). The CDR3 spans 16 residues. V dropped 0 bases and J dropped 0 bases, with 11 bases sitting between them. Germline lookup yields CDR1 LGHNA and CDR2 YNFKEQ.

This clonotype has at least ten counts. The chain uses TRBV5-1 and TRBJ2-7; a possible D gene is TRBD2 (5 bases). There are 15 residues in the CDR3. The V gene's germline CDR1 is SGHRS and CDR2 YFSETQ. With 0 bases removed from V and 5 bases from J, the gap between germline ends came to 15 bases. This CDR3 is CASSLAGGRFHEQYF. CDR3 in DNA: TGCGCCAGCAGCTTGGCCGGTGGGAGATTCCACGAGCAGTACTTC.

CDR3 in amino acids: CASSEGRGLQETQYF. CDR3 DNA sequence: TGTGCCAGCAGTGAGGGCAGGGGGCTACAAGAGACCCAGTACTTC. This sequence joins TRBV25-1 and TRBJ2-5, with 8 bases aligning to TRBD1. Losses at the gene ends were 3 bases for V and 2 bases for J; bases not matched to a gene: 5. The CDR3 is 15 amino acids. Germline V gene data show CDR1 as MGHDK and CDR2 as SYGVNS.

As concerns this clonotype: Given a much more abundant clone one base away, this may be a read error. The V and J genes are TRBV9 and TRBJ2-5, with unresolved D. The CDR3 is made up of 15 amino acids. Germline V lookup: CDR1 SGDLS, CDR2 YYNGEE. The DNA of the CDR3 is TGTGGCAGCAGCGTAGAATCGCTGAGCCAAGAGACCCAGTACTTC. Translated: CGSSVESLSQETQYF.

The chain uses TRBV5-4 and TRBJ2-1; D perhaps matches TRBD2 (7 bases). Per germline, CDR1 SGHNT and CDR2 YYREEE (reference sequence). The CDR3 runs 16 residues. Trimming took off 4 bases at V and 1 base at J, with 15 bases between the two ends. The CDR3 is CASSPRGGRSYNEQFF. The CDR3 DNA reads TGTGCCAGCAGCCCCAGGGGCGGGAGATCCTACAATGAGCAGTTCTTC.

This chain connects TRBV7-8 to TRBJ2-3; 15 bases are shared with TRBD2. In germline, CDR1 is SGHVS, CDR2 FQNEAQ. The length of the CDR3 is 17 residues. J gave up 5 bases and V 3 bases, and 6 bases lay outside the gene matches. CDR3 loop: CASSLGTSGRPLDTQYF. In DNA form, the CDR3 reads TGTGCCAGCAGCTTGGGGACTAGCGGGAGGCCCTTAGATACGCAGTATTTT.

This clonotype was recorded many times. The chain recombines TRBV7-9 with TRBJ2-1; D gene uncertain. This CDR3 is 11 amino acids long. From germline, CDR1 is SEHNR and CDR2 FQNEAQ (reference sequence). Trimming pared 5 bases from V and 7 bases from J, leaving 6 bases between. The CDR3 DNA follows: TGTGCCAGCAGCGCTAGAAATGAGCAGTTCTTC. Protein product: CASSARNEQFF.

This chain joins TRBV6-2 or TRBV6-3 and TRBJ1-5; TRBD1 matches 11 bases. The CDR3 totals 14 residues. V dropped 7 bases and J dropped 4; count of bases not matched to a gene: 3. Germline CDR1 MNHEY, CDR2 SVGEGT. CDR3 DNA sequence: TGTGCCAGCATGGACAGGGGGCCTAATCAGCCCCAGCATTTT. It is translated as CASMDRGPNQPQHF.

In the case of this clonotype: At one of its ends the junction is not consistent with the germline gene, which may arise from a read error. The chain carries TRBV7-3 and TRBJ1-6; D not resolved. Germline lookup yields CDR1 SGHTA and CDR2 FQGTGA. The CDR3 is made up of 14 amino acids. The CDR3: CATHAGSYNSPPHF. The DNA of the CDR3 is TGTGCCACCCACGCGGGCTCCTATAATTCACCCCCCCACTTT.

The table lists this clonotype with many counts. This chain links TRBV6-1 with TRBJ2-5; 8 bases are a match to TRBD2. Germline trimming cut 7 bases from V and 4 bases from J; bases unmatched to any gene: 5. Germline CDR1 and CDR2: MNHNS and SASEGT. The CDR3 length is 13 residues. DNA of the CDR3: TGTGCCAGCACTCAGAGCGGGGGAGAGACCCAGTACTTC. The encoded protein is CASTQSGGETQYF.

This clonotype was found a few times. The rearrangement uses TRBV3-1 and TRBJ1-2; 8 bases are shared with TRBD1. Germline values: CDR1 LGHDT, CDR2 YNNKEL (reference sequence). The V gene end was trimmed by 0 bases and the J gene end by 4 bases; junction bases not matched to a gene: 7. This CDR3 comprises 16 residues. CDR3 nucleotides: TGTGCCAGCAGCCAAGATCTCGGGACAGGATTCTATGGCTACACCTTC. This sequence encodes CASSQDLGTGFYGYTF.

The gene calls are TRBV19 and TRBJ2-1, with D possibly TRBD2 on 6 matching bases. This CDR3 contains 15 residues. With 7 bases removed from V and 0 bases from J, the gap between germline ends came to 13 bases. Germline CDR1 LNHDA, CDR2 SQIVND (reference sequence). CDR3 amino acids: CASTPSGSSYNEQFF. DNA for the CDR3: TGTGCCAGTACTCCCAGCGGGTCCTCCTACAATGAGCAGTTCTTC.

This clonotype was counted only a few times. The V call is TRBV4-1, the J call TRBJ2-4; D gene unclear. The germline V and J ends were trimmed by 2 bases and 1 base, with 12 bases remaining between them. From germline, CDR1 is MGHRA and CDR2 YSYEKL. The CDR3 is made up of 16 amino acids. The CDR3 sequence: CASSQREATAKNIQYF. The CDR3 DNA reads as TGCGCCAGCAGCCAAAGGGAAGCGACGGCCAAAAACATTCAGTACTTC.

There are many counts of this clonotype. V and J are TRBV2 and TRBJ2-7; unclear D gene. The CDR3 has 12 amino acids. The V gene lost 4 bases and the J gene lost 3 bases, with 7 bases spanning the gap. Germline CDR1 SNHLY, CDR2 FYNNEI. The CDR3 reads CASSGKNYEQYV. CDR3 in DNA: TGTGCCAGCAGTGGTAAGAACTACGAGCAGTACGTC.

The chain recombines TRBV4-1 with TRBJ2-3, with D unclear. Deletions cut 1 base from V and 4 bases from J, with 9 bases between. CDR1 is MGHRA and CDR2 is YSYEKL in the germline V gene. This CDR3 is built from 14 residues. CDR3 in amino acids: CASSQGRFADTQYF. The DNA for the CDR3 is TGCGCCAGCAGCCAAGGCAGGTTTGCAGATACGCAGTATTTT.

This clonotype was counted ten times or more. The rearrangement uses TRBV19 and TRBJ1-5; maybe TRBD1 (6 bases). Trimming left V 6 bases short and J 1 base short, with 19 bases between. This CDR3 is built from 17 residues. CDR1 and CDR2 (germline): LNHDA, SQIVND (reference sequence). CDR3 nucleotides: TGTGCCAGTAGAACCGAGGGGGGTATTTGGAGCAATCAGCCCCAGCATTTT. It yields the protein CASRTEGGIWSNQPQHF.

In its sample, this clonotype was seen many times. The chain recombines TRBV12-3 or TRBV12-4 with TRBJ2-5, with TRBD1 matching over 10 bases. This CDR3 comprises 15 residues. The V segment lost 3 bases and the J segment 3 bases; nucleotides outside the gene matches: 4. The CDR3 reads CASSFRTGGEETQYF. CDR3 bases: TGTGCCAGCAGTTTTCGGACAGGGGGTGAAGAGACCCAGTACTTC.

In its sample, this clonotype was seen many times. This chain connects TRBV9 to TRBJ2-1; 10 positions agree with TRBD2. The J segment lost 0 bases and the V segment lost 0 bases, leaving 3 bases of the junction unmatched. CDR1 is SGDLS, CDR2 YYNGEE, per germline. This CDR3 has 17 amino acids. DNA of the CDR3: TGTGCCAGCAGCGTAGGGACTAGCGGTAGCTCCTACAATGAGCAGTTCTTC. Amino acid sequence: CASSVGTSGSSYNEQFF.

Many counts were recorded for this clonotype. This chain joins TRBV20-1 and TRBJ2-5; D is uncertain. Germline V gene lookup returns CDR1 DFQATT and CDR2 SNEGSKA (reference sequence). Trimming left V 2 bases short and J 3 bases short, with 10 bases between. CDR3 size: 13 residues. CDR3 DNA: TGCAGTGCTAGACCCAGCACGAAAGAGACCCAGTACTTC. It translates to CSARPSTKETQYF.

This clonotype was counted at least ten times. This chain uses TRBV9 with TRBJ1-1, with D unclear. The CDR3 contains 14 residues. Germline V gene lookup returns CDR1 SGDLS and CDR2 YYNGEE. The V end lost 1 base, the J end lost 12 bases, and 19 bases lay between the germline ends. The CDR3 protein is CASSVSSDGSRTFF. CDR3 sequence (DNA): TGTGCCAGCAGCGTATCCTCGGACGGTTCGAGGACTTTCTTT.

This clonotype was seen a few times. This may be a read error, as it is one base from a much larger clone. The chain is built from TRBV11-3 and TRBJ1-6; 9 bases line up with TRBD1. The V segment lost 5 bases and the J segment 6 bases; nucleotides outside the gene matches: 8. Per the germline V gene, CDR1 is SGHNT and CDR2 is YENEEA. CDR3 length: 16 amino acids. CDR3 nucleotide sequence: TGTGCCAGCAGCATACGAACAGGGGGCTTTAATTCACCCCTCCACTTT. This gives the protein CASSIRTGGFNSPLHF. Variable domain in full (rest from reference TRBV11-3 and TRBJ1-6): EAGVVQSPRYKIIEKKQPVAFWCNPISGHNTLYWYLQNLGQGPELLIRYENEEAVDDSQLPKDRFSAERLKGVDSTLKIQPAELGDSAVYLCASSIRTGGFNSPLHFGNGTRLTVT.